This passage covers 8 T cell receptor beta chains from one sample sequenced in a study of blood T cell repertoires in COVID-19. The data were produced by immunoSEQ multiplex PCR, yet TCRdb's version contains in-frame clones alone and is incomplete. Here the sample spans approximately 210,000 clones, around four fifths being singletons. Sample: peripheral blood. The receptor set was obtained from a woman in her 70s with active or convalescent COVID-19.

The chain recombines TRBV20-1 with TRBJ2-3; the D is unclear. Per germline, CDR1 DFQATT and CDR2 SNEGSKA (reference sequence). The CDR3 length is 11 residues. Deletions cut 3 bases from V and 6 bases from J, with 7 bases between. Here the CDR3 reads CSARAADTQYF. In DNA form, the CDR3 reads TGCAGTGCTAGGGCGGCGGATACGCAGTATTTT.

V gene TRBV6-5 combines with J gene TRBJ2-2; D call uncertain. V lost 8 bases to trimming and J lost 2 bases, with 15 bases between them. The CDR3 spans 15 residues. Germline V lookup: CDR1 MNHEY, CDR2 SVGAGI. In DNA form, the CDR3 reads TGTGCCAGCTCCTCCCCGGTCACCAACACCGGGGAGCTGTTTTTT. It translates to CASSSPVTNTGELFF.

For the CDR3, the DNA is TGTGCCAGTTCGCATGACTGGCTAGCGGGAGGGAGCGAGCAGTACTTC. It yields the protein CASSHDWLAGGSEQYF. V is TRBV19 and J is TRBJ2-7; 12 positions agree with TRBD2. After removal of 8 bases from V and 6 bases from J, the junction contained 14 bases not matched to a gene. In germline, CDR1 is LNHDA, CDR2 SQIVND (reference sequence). CDR3 length: 16 amino acids.

This chain uses TRBV28 with TRBJ1-5; D might be TRBD1 (6 bases). The CDR3 loop spans 15 amino acids. Trimming removed 7 bases at V and 0 bases at J, with 13 bases between. The germline CDR1 and CDR2 sequences are MDHEN and SYDVKM. CDR3 bases: TGTGCCAGCACCCCAGGGGTGTATAGCAATCAGCCCCAGCATTTT. Translation gives CASTPGVYSNQPQHF.

This chain uses TRBV3-1 (or the pseudogene TRBV3-2) with TRBJ2-1, with TRBD2 matching 7 bases. V lost 2 bases to trimming and J lost 8 bases; unmatched junction nucleotides: 3. Germline CDR1 reads LGHDT; CDR2 reads YNNKEL (reference sequence). The CDR3 extends over 13 amino acids. The CDR3 region is CASSQTSVDEQFF. As DNA, the CDR3 is TGTGCCAGCAGCCAAACTAGCGTCGATGAGCAGTTCTTC.

This clone was observed a single time. This sample includes further DNA sequences coding for the same CDR3. This chain links TRBV6-5 with TRBJ1-5; D uncertain. Trimming cost V 0 bases and J 5 bases, with 11 bases left between them. The CDR3 has 15 residues. Germline V CDR1 and CDR2: MNHEY, SVGAGI. The DNA of the CDR3 is TGTGCCAGCAGTTACTCGTCAGGTAGAGATCAGCCCCAGCATTTT. Residues: CASSYSSGRDQPQHF.

The CDR3 sequence: CAISPQGAKDTEAFF. The CDR3 DNA sequence: TGTGCCATCAGTCCGCAGGGGGCAAAGGACACTGAAGCTTTCTTT. The chain uses TRBV10-3 and TRBJ1-1; 8 bases agree with TRBD1. CDR3 length: 15 amino acids. Germline loops: CDR1 ENHRY, CDR2 SYGVKD. V shed 5 bases and J 3 bases; nucleotides not matched to a gene: 8.

The rearrangement uses TRBV9 and TRBJ2-2, with 9 bases that match TRBD1. Germline CDR1 and CDR2: SGDLS and YYNGEE. CDR3 length: 16 residues. V was clipped by 3 bases and J by 5 bases; unmatched bases: 8. The CDR3 reads CASSAQGQGGTGELFF. CDR3 DNA sequence: TGTGCCAGCAGCGCCCAGGGACAGGGAGGAACCGGGGAGCTGTTTTTT.